This T cell receptor beta chain was sequenced during a study of blood T cell repertoires in COVID-19. Looking at the study overall: Sites in the United States, Italy and Spain provided acute and convalescent COVID-19 samples. Sources were T cells, B-cell-depleted T cells, or PBMCs; the material itself was cDNA or gDNA.

The junction had 6 bases not matched to a gene; V was cut back by 4 bases and J by 11 bases. The CDR3 is 12 residues long. Germline CDR1 LNHDA, CDR2 SQIVND (reference sequence). As originally analysed: By means of reference gene primer amplification, nucleated cell counts were estimated. Here immunoSEQ multiplex PCR was the method, and the copy in TCRdb shows in-frame clones only, minus some. That table gives V, J and clone size, and the DNA gave D and trimming. The table has about 71,000 clones, about 76% seen once; the top ten hold around 27%. The sample consisted of peripheral blood. The chain combines TRBV19 with TRBJ1-2; 8 nucleotides match TRBD1. The origin of this receptor is a woman aged 80 or older with active or convalescent COVID-19. CDR3 in DNA: TGTGCCAGTAGTAACTACAGGGGGTGGTACACCTTC. As protein: CASSNYRGWYTF. Drawing the rest from reference TRBV19 and TRBJ1-2, the complete variable domain is DGGITQSPKYLFRKEGQNVTLSCEQNLNHDAMYWYRQDPGQGLRLIYYSQIVNDFQKGDIAEGYSVSREKKESFPLTVTSAQKNPTAFYLCASSNYRGWYTFGSGTRLTVV.